This entry lists 22 T cell receptor beta chains sequenced from one sample in a study of blood T cell repertoires in COVID-19. Data came from immunoSEQ multiplex PCR; TCRdb stores just in-frame clones and leaves some out. Of some 160,000 clones in the sample, about four fifths were seen once. The sample taken for sequencing was peripheral blood. The receptors derive from a woman older than 75 with acute or convalescent COVID-19.

V and J are TRBV7-8 and TRBJ1-2, with 8 positions matching TRBD1. CDR3 length equals 13 residues. The germline CDR1 and CDR2 sequences are SGHVS and FQNEAQ. Unmatched junction bases numbered 3, after V lost 4 bases and J lost 5 bases. The CDR3 loop reads CASSWRQGYGYTF. For the CDR3, the DNA is TGTGCCAGCAGCTGGAGACAGGGGTATGGCTACACCTTC.

The CDR3 protein is CATSDGTSGIVPDTQYF. As DNA, the CDR3 is TGTGCCACCAGTGATGGGACTAGCGGGATAGTGCCAGATACGCAGTATTTT. The chain links TRBV24-1 to TRBJ2-3, with 13 bases aligning to TRBD2. The V segment lost 3 bases and the J segment 4 bases; nucleotides outside the gene matches: 6. The CDR3 covers 17 residues. Looked up from germline, CDR1 is KGHDR and CDR2 is SFDVKD.

This clone was detected a few times. The gene calls are TRBV27 and TRBJ2-7, with D maybe TRBD2 (7 bases). The CDR3 is made up of 16 amino acids. Germline CDR1 and CDR2: MNHEY and SMNVEV (reference sequence). Trimming left V 3 bases short and J 0 bases short, with 15 bases between. CDR3 amino acids: CASSLKGGGVSYEQYF. In DNA form, the CDR3 reads TGTGCCAGCAGTTTGAAGGGGGGAGGGGTCTCCTACGAGCAGTACTTC.

V and J are TRBV30 and TRBJ1-1; 7 bases map to TRBD1. Trimming cost V 2 bases and J 7 bases; bases outside gene matches: 7. Per germline, CDR1 GTSNPN and CDR2 SVGIG (reference sequence). CDR3 length equals 13 residues. CDR3: CAWSSTGLIEAFF. As DNA, the CDR3 is TGTGCCTGGAGTTCGACAGGGCTAATTGAAGCTTTCTTT.

This clone was found a few times. The chain has TRBV7-8 and TRBJ2-5, with 8 nucleotides matching TRBD2. CDR3 length: 15 residues. The germline V gene encodes CDR1 SGHVS and CDR2 FQNEAQ. With 10 bases clipped from V and 7 bases from J, the junction kept 17 bases outside the gene matches. CDR3 coding DNA: TGTGCCACCCGCCTGGTCGGGGGGGCCGCCCGGACCCAGTACTTC. Protein product: CATRLVGGAARTQYF.

The CDR3 sequence: CASSPSGDRAPYEQYF. DNA of the CDR3: TGTGCCAGCAGCCCCTCCGGGGACAGGGCTCCCTACGAGCAGTACTTC. This chain joins TRBV9 and TRBJ2-7; 9 nucleotides agree with TRBD1. With V trimmed by 4 bases and J by 2 bases, 10 bases remained unmatched. The CDR3 contains 16 residues. Looked up from germline, CDR1 is SGDLS and CDR2 is YYNGEE. Full variable domain (missing parts from reference TRBV9 and TRBJ2-7): DSGVTQTPKHLITATGQRVTLRCSPRSGDLSVYWYQQSLDQGLQFLIQYYNGEERAKGNILERFSAQQFPDLHSELNLSSLELGDSALYFCASSPSGDRAPYEQYFGPGTRLTVT.

The chain carries TRBV4-1 and TRBJ2-7; 7 nucleotides line up with TRBD1. Trimming cost V 4 bases and J 4 bases; bases outside gene matches: 7. There are 14 residues in the CDR3. Germline values: CDR1 MGHRA, CDR2 YSYEKL. The CDR3 nucleotides are TGCGCCAGCAGCCTGAGGGACAGAGCGTACGAGCAGTACTTC. Its translation: CASSLRDRAYEQYF.

V gene TRBV6-2 or TRBV6-3 combines with J gene TRBJ1-4, with D hard to call. Trimming took off 5 bases at V and 5 bases at J, with 15 bases between the two ends. CDR1 is MNHEY, CDR2 SVGEGT, per germline. The CDR3 consists of 15 residues. The CDR3: CASSGGPGSNEKLFF. CDR3 sequence (DNA): TGTGCCAGCAGTGGAGGACCGGGGAGCAATGAAAAACTGTTTTTT.

The chain has TRBV28 and TRBJ1-2; 12 bases map to TRBD1. The CDR3 extends over 15 amino acids. J gave up 6 bases and V 5 bases, and 7 bases lay outside the gene matches. In germline, CDR1 is MDHEN, CDR2 SYDVKM. CDR3 sequence reads: CASSTPGQGADGYTF. In DNA, the CDR3 is TGTGCCAGCAGTACGCCGGGACAGGGGGCGGATGGCTACACCTTC.

This clone was picked up one time. The CDR3: CASRPSGGHNEQFF. The CDR3 nucleotides are TGTGCCAGCAGACCTAGCGGGGGCCACAATGAGCAGTTCTTC. This rearrangement joins TRBV2 to TRBJ2-1; 10 bases agree with TRBD2. J lost 5 bases, V lost 6 bases, and 4 bases had no gene match. CDR1 and CDR2 from the germline V gene are SNHLY and FYNNEI. The CDR3 loop spans 14 amino acids.

V and J are TRBV28 and TRBJ1-1; D possibly corresponds to TRBD1 (6 bases). Trimming left V 1 base short and J 10 bases short, with 13 bases between. Germline V gene lookup returns CDR1 MDHEN and CDR2 SYDVKM. The CDR3 consists of 13 residues. The CDR3 here is CASSLSRGAGAFF. CDR3 sequence (DNA): TGTGCCAGCAGTTTATCCCGGGGGGCGGGAGCTTTCTTT.

The chain employs TRBV15 and TRBJ1-5; D may be TRBD1 (5 bases). Germline V gene sequence: CDR1 LNHNV, CDR2 YYDKDF (reference sequence). CDR3 size: 14 residues. V lost 3 bases and J 4 bases, leaving 10 bases between the germline ends. CDR3: CATSSQAGNQPQHF. The CDR3 DNA sequence: TGTGCCACCAGCAGTCAGGCAGGGAATCAGCCCCAGCATTTT.

The V call is TRBV11-2, the J call TRBJ2-7, with a possible D match to TRBD2 (6 bases). The germline CDR1 and CDR2 sequences are SGHAT and FQNNGV. V lost 4 bases and J lost 0, with 13 bases in between. CDR3 length equals 15 residues. CDR3 nucleotides: TGTGCCAGCAGCTCGACGGAGGGAATCTCCTACGAGCAGTACTTC. It encodes CASSSTEGISYEQYF.

The V call is TRBV11-1, the J call TRBJ2-7, with D perhaps matching TRBD1 (5 bases). CDR1 and CDR2 (germline): SGHAT, FQDESV (reference sequence). The CDR3 is 14 amino acids. The V and J ends lost 1 base and 1 base respectively, with 8 bases between them. In nucleotides, the CDR3 is TGTGCCAGCAGCTTAGGGGGCAGGTCCTACGAGCAGTACTTC. Translating gives CASSLGGRSYEQYF.

A single count supports this clone. This rearrangement joins TRBV19 to TRBJ1-2, with TRBD1 identical over 9 bases. This CDR3 contains 13 residues. Germline lookup yields CDR1 LNHDA and CDR2 SQIVND (reference sequence). Trimming at V came to 5 bases and at J to 7 bases, leaving 5 bases not matched to a gene. The CDR3 protein is CASSGTGSAGYTF. For the CDR3, the DNA is TGTGCCAGTAGTGGGACAGGGTCGGCTGGCTACACCTTC.

This CDR3 reads CASRLGQGRDNEQFF. In DNA, the CDR3 is TGTGCCAGCAGACTTGGACAGGGGAGGGACAATGAGCAGTTCTTC. The rearrangement links TRBV7-6 to TRBJ2-1; 9 bases are a match to TRBD1. Germline trimming cut 6 bases from V and 5 bases from J; bases unmatched to any gene: 8. The germline V gene encodes CDR1 SGHVS and CDR2 FNYEAQ. CDR3 size: 15 residues.

The CDR3 region is CASSETRRAEAFF. The CDR3 coding sequence is TGCGCCAGCAGTGAGACCCGGAGAGCCGAAGCTTTCTTT. The chain carries TRBV10-2 and TRBJ1-1; D uncertain. Trimming pared 2 bases from V and 8 bases from J, leaving 12 bases between. Germline CDR1 and CDR2: WSHSY and SAAADI. There are 13 residues in the CDR3.

The chain recombines TRBV28 with TRBJ1-1, with 8 bases identical to TRBD1. The trim removed 7 bases at V and 5 bases at J, leaving 12 bases unmatched. CDR1 and CDR2 from the germline V gene are MDHEN and SYDVKM. This CDR3 is built from 15 residues. The CDR3 sequence: CASTFPQGAGTEAFF. The CDR3 nucleotides are TGTGCCAGCACCTTCCCTCAGGGGGCGGGTACTGAAGCTTTCTTT.

The chain employs TRBV10-1 and TRBJ2-7, with TRBD2 identical over 7 bases. The CDR3 consists of 14 residues. Germline V CDR1 and CDR2: WNHNN, SYGVQD (reference sequence). The junction had 7 bases not matched to a gene; V was cut back by 6 bases and J by 2 bases. CDR3 sequence: CASSRGGGTYEQYF. The CDR3, as DNA: TGCGCCAGCAGCCGCGGGGGAGGAACCTACGAGCAGTACTTC.

The chain couples TRBV5-1 to TRBJ2-1; 13 positions agree with TRBD2. The length of the CDR3 is 18 residues. Germline V gives CDR1 SGHRS, CDR2 YFSETQ. V lost 1 base to trimming and J lost 5 bases; unmatched junction nucleotides: 9. The CDR3 here is CASSLRLAGGLAHNEQFF. DNA of the CDR3: TGCGCCAGCAGCTTGCGACTAGCGGGAGGATTGGCACACAATGAGCAGTTCTTC.

This CDR3 reads CASIPGGLAGGETQYF. CDR3 sequence (DNA): TGTGCCAGCATCCCCGGGGGACTAGCGGGAGGAGAGACCCAGTACTTC. The chain is built from TRBV5-8 and TRBJ2-5, with 15 bases that match TRBD2. With 6 bases clipped from V and 4 bases from J, the junction kept 7 bases outside the gene matches. The germline CDR1 and CDR2 sequences are SGHTS and YDEGEE. The CDR3 is made up of 16 amino acids.

The chain is built from TRBV5-5 and TRBJ1-2; 7 bases fit TRBD1. Germline V gene lookup returns CDR1 SGHKS and CDR2 YYEKEE (reference sequence). The V segment lost 3 bases and the J segment 3 bases; nucleotides outside the gene matches: 11. This CDR3 is 16 amino acids long. CDR3 coding DNA: TGTGCCAGCAGCTCGGCGTTACAGGGGAAGCACTATGGCTACACCTTC. Translation gives CASSSALQGKHYGYTF.